In its sample, the clone carrying this T cell receptor (beta chain) ranks as medium-sized. What it binds is unknown. This sample is drawn from a study of liver allograft versus peripheral blood T cells. As for the study in general: Transplanted livers held T cell receptor repertoires, and these were compared with repertoires in recipients' peripheral blood.

Study-wide findings and caveats: Reported data describe T cell receptor repertoires within liver allografts as differing from those in peripheral blood.

TCRdb re-derived calls from the reads in MiXCR, one entry per CDR3 protein. There are 2,000 to 3,000 distinct CDR3 sequences in the sample; around 17% occur only once, and roughly 14% lies in the top ten. Looked up from germline, CDR1 is KGHSH and CDR2 is LQKENI. CDR3 size: 15 residues. The ends were cut back, 4 bases at V and 7 bases at J, with 17 bases in the middle. This TCR derives from a human patient who had a liver transplant. Some T cells may trace back to the graft donor. The rearrangement joins TRBV18 to TRBJ1-5; possibly TRBD1 for D (6 bases). The CDR3 DNA is TGTGCCAGCTCACGGGAGGGGGATTTAAAACAGCCCCAGCATTTT. It codes for CASSREGDLKQPQHF.